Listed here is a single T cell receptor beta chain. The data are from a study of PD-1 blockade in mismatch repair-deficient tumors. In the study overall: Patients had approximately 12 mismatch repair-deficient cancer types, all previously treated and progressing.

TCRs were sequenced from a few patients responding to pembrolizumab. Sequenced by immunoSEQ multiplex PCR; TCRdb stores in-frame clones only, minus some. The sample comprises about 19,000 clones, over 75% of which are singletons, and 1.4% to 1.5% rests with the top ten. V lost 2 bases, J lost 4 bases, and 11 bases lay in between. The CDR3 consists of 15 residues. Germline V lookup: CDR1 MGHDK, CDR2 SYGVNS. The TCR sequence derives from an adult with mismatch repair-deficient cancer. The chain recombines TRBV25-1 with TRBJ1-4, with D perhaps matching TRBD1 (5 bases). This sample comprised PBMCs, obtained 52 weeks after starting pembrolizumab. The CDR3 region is CASSERKRGNEKLFF. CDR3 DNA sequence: TGTGCCAGCAGTGAAAGGAAAAGGGGTAATGAAAAACTGTTTTTT.